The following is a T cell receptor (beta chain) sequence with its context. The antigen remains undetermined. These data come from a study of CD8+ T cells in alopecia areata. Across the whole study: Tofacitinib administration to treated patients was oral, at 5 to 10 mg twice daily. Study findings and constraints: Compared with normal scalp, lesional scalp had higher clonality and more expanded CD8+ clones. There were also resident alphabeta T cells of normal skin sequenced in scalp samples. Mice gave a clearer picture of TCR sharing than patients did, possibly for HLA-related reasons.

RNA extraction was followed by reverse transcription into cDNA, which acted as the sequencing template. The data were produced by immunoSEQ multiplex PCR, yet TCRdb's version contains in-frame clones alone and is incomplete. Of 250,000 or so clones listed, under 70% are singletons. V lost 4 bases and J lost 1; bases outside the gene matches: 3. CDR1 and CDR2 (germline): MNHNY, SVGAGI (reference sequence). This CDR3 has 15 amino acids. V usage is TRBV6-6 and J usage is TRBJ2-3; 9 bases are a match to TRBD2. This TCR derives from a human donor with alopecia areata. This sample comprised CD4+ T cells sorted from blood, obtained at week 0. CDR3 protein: CASSFQRGGTDTQYF. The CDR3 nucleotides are TGTGCCAGCAGTTTTCAGCGGGGGGGCACAGATACGCAGTATTTT.